The clone carrying this T cell receptor beta chain was detected once. Original data processing: With immunoSEQ giving junction-only sequences and no quality scores, filtering differed. The table came from immunoSEQ multiplex PCR; TCRdb's copy has only in-frame clones and leaves some out. The V and J calls and clone size come from that table; D and trimming were worked out from the DNA. Here the sample spans fewer than 600,000 clones, 70% to 80% being singletons. The data originate from a study of shared clonotypes between healthy human individuals. Donors were healthy HIV-negative adults without recent acute infections or vaccinations. All of the donors resided in Nashville, Tennessee, and each was a Caucasian adult. V gave up 6 bases and J gave up 3 bases; unmatched junction bases: 10. This CDR3 contains 14 residues. Germline V gene data show CDR1 as GTSNPN and CDR2 as SVGIG (reference sequence).

Sequencing input: PBMCs. This TCR came from a woman in her forties in good health. Some clones in this sample may be carry-over from other donors' samples. V gene TRBV30 combines with J gene TRBJ1-2, with 7 bases matching TRBD1. The CDR3 nucleotides are TGTGCCTGCCGGAAGACGGACAGGTACTATGGCTACACCTTC. It specifies CACRKTDRYYGYTF. The whole variable domain, filled in from reference TRBV30 and TRBJ1-2, reads SQTIHQWPATLVQPVGSPLSLECTVEGTSNPNLYWYRQAAGRGLQLLFYSVGIGQISSEVPQNLSASRPQDRQFILSSKKLLLSDSGFYLCACRKTDRYYGYTFGSGTRLTVV.